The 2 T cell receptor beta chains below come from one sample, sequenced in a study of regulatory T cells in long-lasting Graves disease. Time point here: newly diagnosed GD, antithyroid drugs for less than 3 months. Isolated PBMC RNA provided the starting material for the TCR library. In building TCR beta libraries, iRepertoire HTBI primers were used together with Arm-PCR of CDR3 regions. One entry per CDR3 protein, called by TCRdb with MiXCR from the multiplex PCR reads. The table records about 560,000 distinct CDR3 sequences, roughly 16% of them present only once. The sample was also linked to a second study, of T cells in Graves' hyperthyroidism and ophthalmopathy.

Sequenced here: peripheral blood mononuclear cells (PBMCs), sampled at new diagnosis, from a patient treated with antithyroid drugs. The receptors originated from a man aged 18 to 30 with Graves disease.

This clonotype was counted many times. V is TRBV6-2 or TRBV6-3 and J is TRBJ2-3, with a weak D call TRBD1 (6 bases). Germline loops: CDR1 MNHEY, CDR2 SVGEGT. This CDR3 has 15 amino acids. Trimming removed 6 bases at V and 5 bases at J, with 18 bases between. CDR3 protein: CASSPQNRAGDTQYF. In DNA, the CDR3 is TGTGCCAGCAGCCCCCAGAACAGGGCTGGAGATACGCAGTATTTT.

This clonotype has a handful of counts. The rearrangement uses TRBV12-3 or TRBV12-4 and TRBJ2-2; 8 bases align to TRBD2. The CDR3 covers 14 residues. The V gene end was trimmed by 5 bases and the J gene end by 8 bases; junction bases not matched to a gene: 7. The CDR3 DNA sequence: TGTGCCAGCAGTATTTCAGGACTAGCTGGGGAGCTGTTTTTT. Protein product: CASSISGLAGELFF.